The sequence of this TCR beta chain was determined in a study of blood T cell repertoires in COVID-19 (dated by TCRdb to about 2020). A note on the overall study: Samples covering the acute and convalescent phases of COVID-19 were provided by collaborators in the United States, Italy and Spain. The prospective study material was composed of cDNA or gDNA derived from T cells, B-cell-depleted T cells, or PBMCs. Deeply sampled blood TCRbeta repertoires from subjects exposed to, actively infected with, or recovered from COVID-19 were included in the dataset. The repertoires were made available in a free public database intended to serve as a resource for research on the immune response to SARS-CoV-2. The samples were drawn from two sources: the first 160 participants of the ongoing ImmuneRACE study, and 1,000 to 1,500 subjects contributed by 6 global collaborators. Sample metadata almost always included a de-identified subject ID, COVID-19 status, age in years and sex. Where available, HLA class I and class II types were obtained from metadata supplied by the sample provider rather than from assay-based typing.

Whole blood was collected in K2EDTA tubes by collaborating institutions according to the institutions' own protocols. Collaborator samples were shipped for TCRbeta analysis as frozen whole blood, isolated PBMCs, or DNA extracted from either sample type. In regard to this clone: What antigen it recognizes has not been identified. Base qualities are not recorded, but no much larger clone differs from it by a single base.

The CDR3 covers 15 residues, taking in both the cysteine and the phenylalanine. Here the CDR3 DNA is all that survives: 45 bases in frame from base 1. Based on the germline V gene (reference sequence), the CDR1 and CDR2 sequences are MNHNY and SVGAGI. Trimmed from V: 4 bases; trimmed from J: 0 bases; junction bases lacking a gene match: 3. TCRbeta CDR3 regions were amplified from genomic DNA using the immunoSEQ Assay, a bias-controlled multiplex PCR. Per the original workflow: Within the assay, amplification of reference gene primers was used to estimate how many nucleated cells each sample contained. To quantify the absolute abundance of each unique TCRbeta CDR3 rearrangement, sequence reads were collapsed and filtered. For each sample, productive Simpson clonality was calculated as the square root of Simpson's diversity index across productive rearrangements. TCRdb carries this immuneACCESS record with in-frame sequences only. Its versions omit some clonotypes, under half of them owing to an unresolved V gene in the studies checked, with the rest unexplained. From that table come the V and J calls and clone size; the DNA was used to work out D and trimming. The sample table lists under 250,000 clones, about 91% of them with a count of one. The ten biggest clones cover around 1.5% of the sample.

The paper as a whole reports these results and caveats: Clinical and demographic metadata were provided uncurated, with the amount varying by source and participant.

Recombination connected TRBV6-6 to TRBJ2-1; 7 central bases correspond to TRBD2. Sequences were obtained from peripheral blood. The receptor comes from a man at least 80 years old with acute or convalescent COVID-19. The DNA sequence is TGTGCCAGCAGTTCGCGGGGGAGCTCCTACAATGAGCAGTTCTTC. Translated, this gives CASSSRGSSYNEQFF.